Each of the 20 T cell receptor beta chains below was sequenced from the same sample in a study of control samples from healthy donors and cancer patients. The assay was immunoSEQ multiplex PCR, and TCRdb's table has in-frame clones only and misses some. In the table there are 95,000 to 150,000 clones, about nine tenths of which are singletons. Specimen: blood. The receptors originated from a man aged 35 to 55 in good health.

The V call is TRBV6-6, the J call TRBJ1-2, with TRBD1 matching 7 bases. The J segment lost 2 bases and the V segment lost 7 bases, leaving 10 bases of the junction unmatched. Germline V lookup: CDR1 MNHNY, CDR2 SVGAGI (reference sequence). This CDR3 is 15 amino acids long. Here the CDR3 reads CASTLPGQLNYGYTF. The CDR3 nucleotides read TGTGCCAGCACTCTACCGGGACAGCTAAACTATGGCTACACCTTC.

This chain joins TRBV11-3 and TRBJ2-7, with D perhaps matching TRBD1 or TRBD2 (6 bases each). This CDR3 region has 15 residues. Trimming left V 1 base short and J 5 bases short, with 15 bases between. The germline CDR1 and CDR2 sequences are SGHNT and YENEEA. The CDR3 DNA reads as TGTGCCAGCAGCTTAGTACAGGGAGCGGGTAACGAGCAGTACTTC. Translation gives CASSLVQGAGNEQYF.

This clone is labeled as medium-sized. The junction departs from the called germline gene at one end, perhaps through a read error. The chain employs TRBV4-3 and TRBJ1-2; weak D call: TRBD1 (6 bases). The CDR3 consists of 14 residues. Per the germline V gene, CDR1 is LGHNA and CDR2 is YSLEER. The DNA of the CDR3 is TGCGCCAGCAGCCATACACAGGGTAACGATGGCTACACCTTC. Translating it yields CASSHTQGNDGYTF.

The V and J genes are TRBV6-5 and TRBJ2-3, with TRBD2 matching 13 bases. The CDR3 has 16 residues. CDR1 and CDR2 from the germline V gene are MNHEY and SVGAGI. Unmatched junction bases numbered 7, after V lost 4 bases and J lost 6 bases. As DNA, the CDR3 is TGTGCCAGCAGTTGGACTAGCGGGGGCGTAATTGATACGCAGTATTTT. This gives the protein CASSWTSGGVIDTQYF.

The chain recombines TRBV3-1 (or the pseudogene TRBV3-2) with TRBJ2-1; TRBD1 matches 7 bases. Germline CDR1 reads LGHDT; CDR2 reads YNNKEL (reference sequence). Trimming at V came to 4 bases and at J to 4 bases, leaving 7 bases not matched to a gene. CDR3 length equals 15 residues. CDR3 in DNA: TGTGCCAGCAGCCTCGGGACAGTGAGGTACAATGAGCAGTTCTTC. Amino acid sequence: CASSLGTVRYNEQFF.

The chain has TRBV4-2 and TRBJ1-1, with a tentative D call TRBD1 (6 bases). Germline V CDR1 and CDR2: LGHNA, YNFKEQ. The V gene lost 4 bases and the J gene lost 1 base, with 10 bases spanning the gap. The CDR3 has 14 residues. CDR3 DNA sequence: TGTGCCAGCAGCCTCCCGGGACAGAACACTGAAGCTTTCTTT. It translates to CASSLPGQNTEAFF.

This clone has more than one count but fewer than ten. The chain carries TRBV7-2 and TRBJ1-1; 10 bases map to TRBD1. The V gene's germline CDR1 is SGHTA and CDR2 FQGNSA. V lost 1 base and J lost 4; bases outside the gene matches: 9. The CDR3 sequence is 17 residues long. The CDR3: CASSLDWDRGLSTEAFF. As DNA, the CDR3 is TGTGCCAGCAGCTTAGATTGGGACAGGGGTCTTAGCACTGAAGCTTTCTTT.

This rearrangement joins TRBV7-9 to TRBJ1-5; D is unresolved. CDR3 length: 13 residues. With 5 bases removed from V and 7 bases from J, the gap between germline ends came to 12 bases. Per germline, CDR1 SEHNR and CDR2 FQNEAQ (reference sequence). CDR3 DNA sequence: TGTGCCAGCAGCCCCGGAGTATACCAGCCCCAGCATTTT. Translating it yields CASSPGVYQPQHF.

V gene TRBV28 combines with J gene TRBJ1-2, with no clear D. Trimming stripped 5 bases from V and 4 bases from J, with 14 bases between. The CDR3 is 14 residues long. The germline V gene encodes CDR1 MDHEN and CDR2 SYDVKM. The CDR3 region has the DNA TGTGCCAGCAGTCTAACGGACGGACGCTATGGCTACACCTTC. It specifies CASSLTDGRYGYTF.

This clone has only one observation. The CDR3 sequence is CASSQSCGYEQYF. The CDR3 nucleotides read TGCGCCAGCAGTCAATCGTGCGGCTACGAGCAGTACTTC. V is TRBV23-1 and J is TRBJ2-7; no clear D. TRBV23-1 is an open reading frame, and its role is uncertain. V lost 0 bases to trimming and J lost 3 bases, with 6 bases between them. CDR3 length: 13 residues.

The rearrangement joins TRBV6-2 or TRBV6-3 to TRBJ2-1; 11 bases line up with TRBD1. The V segment lost 6 bases and the J segment 8 bases; nucleotides outside the gene matches: 9. The V gene's germline CDR1 is MNHEY and CDR2 SVGEGT. There are 15 residues in the CDR3. The CDR3 sequence: CASSSPGQGADEQFF. The CDR3 DNA reads as TGTGCCAGCAGCTCCCCAGGACAGGGGGCAGATGAGCAGTTCTTC.

The gene calls are TRBV19 and TRBJ1-5, with D tentatively TRBD1 (6 bases). The CDR3 has 16 amino acids. V was shortened by 1 base and J by 2 bases, with 12 bases between the two germline ends. Looked up from germline, CDR1 is LNHDA and CDR2 is SQIVND (reference sequence). DNA for the CDR3: TGTGCCAGTAGTATAGGGGGGGCGTATGGCAATCAGCCCCAGCATTTT. The encoded protein is CASSIGGAYGNQPQHF. The whole variable domain, filled in from reference TRBV19 and TRBJ1-5, reads DGGITQSPKYLFRKEGQNVTLSCEQNLNHDAMYWYRQDPGQGLRLIYYSQIVNDFQKGDIAEGYSVSREKKESFPLTVTSAQKNPTAFYLCASSIGGAYGNQPQHFGDGTRLSIL.

V usage is TRBV6-1 and J usage is TRBJ1-5; D call uncertain. Germline CDR1 and CDR2: MNHNS and SASEGT. The CDR3 extends over 16 amino acids. With 2 bases removed from V and 0 bases from J, the gap between germline ends came to 11 bases. The CDR3: CASSERSRPSNQPQHF. CDR3 sequence (DNA): TGTGCCAGCAGTGAAAGAAGTCGGCCTAGCAATCAGCCCCAGCATTTT.

Written as DNA, the CDR3 is TGTGCCAGCAGAGAGGGACGGATAGTGGAGACCCAGTACTTC. This encodes CASREGRIVETQYF. The chain links TRBV2 to TRBJ2-5; D tentatively fits TRBD1 or TRBD2 (5 bases each). The germline V gene encodes CDR1 SNHLY and CDR2 FYNNEI. The ends were cut back, 6 bases at V and 5 bases at J, with 16 bases in the middle. The CDR3 extends over 14 amino acids. Looking up the rest from reference TRBV2 and TRBJ2-5 gives the full variable domain: EPEVTQTPSHQVTQMGQEVILRCVPISNHLYFYWYRQILGQKVEFLVSFYNNEISEKSEIFDDQFSVERPDGSNFTLKIRSTKLEDSAMYFCASREGRIVETQYFGPGTRLLVL.

This chain joins TRBV6-5 and TRBJ2-1, with 10 bases fitting TRBD1. V lost 6 bases to trimming and J lost 7 bases; unmatched junction nucleotides: 9. Per germline, CDR1 MNHEY and CDR2 SVGAGI. The CDR3 extends over 15 amino acids. CDR3 nucleotides: TGTGCCAGCAGCGGGACCGGGACAGGGGAGAATGAGCAGTTCTTC. This gives the protein CASSGTGTGENEQFF.

This sequence joins TRBV5-4 and TRBJ1-2; 7 positions match TRBD1. CDR3 length: 13 amino acids. The V gene's germline CDR1 is SGHNT and CDR2 YYREEE (reference sequence). Germline trimming cut 2 bases from V and 8 bases from J; bases unmatched to any gene: 6. CDR3 residues: CASSLNYRGGYTF. DNA of the CDR3: TGTGCCAGCAGCTTAAACTACAGGGGCGGCTACACCTTC.

The rearrangement joins TRBV9 to TRBJ1-3; D remains ambiguous. The CDR3 totals 16 residues. V shed 3 bases and J shed 4 bases, with 17 bases lying between them. Per the germline V gene, CDR1 is SGDLS and CDR2 is YYNGEE. This CDR3 reads CASSAGWGPSGNTIYF. The DNA of the CDR3 is TGTGCCAGCAGCGCCGGATGGGGTCCCTCAGGAAACACCATATATTTT.

This clone was counted a single time. The rearrangement uses TRBV19 and TRBJ2-1, with 8 positions matching TRBD1. CDR1 is LNHDA and CDR2 is SQIVND in the germline V gene (reference sequence). The length of the CDR3 is 13 residues. The V and J ends lost 9 bases and 3 bases, in that order; junction bases with no gene match: 4. The DNA for the CDR3 is TGTGCCAGCGGACAGGGTGTCTACAATGAGCAGTTCTTC. Translation gives CASGQGVYNEQFF.

The V call is TRBV9, the J call TRBJ2-3; perhaps TRBD2 as D (7 bases). Deletions cut 0 bases from V and 4 bases from J, with 21 bases between. In germline, CDR1 is SGDLS, CDR2 YYNGEE. CDR3 length: 18 residues. As DNA, the CDR3 is TGTGCCAGCAGCGTAGAGGGAGGGGGATGGGAAGGTCCAGATACGCAGTATTTT. It specifies CASSVEGGGWEGPDTQYF.

The CDR3, as DNA: TGTGCCAGCAGACAGACTAGCGGACTACGCACAGATACGCAGTATTTT. Protein product: CASRQTSGLRTDTQYF. This chain joins TRBV3-1 (or the pseudogene TRBV3-2) and TRBJ2-3, with 9 bases identical to TRBD2. The CDR3 covers 16 residues. The J segment lost 1 base and the V segment lost 6 bases, leaving 8 bases of the junction unmatched. Per germline, CDR1 LGHDT and CDR2 YNNKEL (reference sequence).